This T cell receptor (beta chain) was captured by sequencing in a study of CD8+CD57+ T cells in acquired aplastic anemia. Study in general: When averaged, DNA from sorted CD4+ and CD8+ cells came to around 3.1 ug.

Profiling of TCR beta VDJ combinations and CDR3 sequences used genomic DNA as template. From the reads, TCRdb called clonotypes with MiXCR, one entry per CDR3 protein. In the table there are some 120,000 distinct CDR3 sequences, about 43% of which are singletons. CDR3 size: 15 residues. CDR1 and CDR2 from the germline V gene are GTSNPN and SVGIG (reference sequence). Trimming stripped 0 bases from V and 5 bases from J, with 16 bases between. Sequencing involved patients with CD8+CD57+ cell expansion previously shown by flow cytometry. The origin of this receptor is a human donor with aplastic anemia. V usage is TRBV30 and J usage is TRBJ2-5, with D possibly being TRBD2 (7 bases). The specimen was sorted CD4+, CD8+, or CD8+CD57+ T cells (not recorded which) from PBMCs. The CDR3 DNA reads as TGTGCCTGGAGTGTAGTGGGGGGGGCCAAGGAGACCCAGTACTTC. As protein: CAWSVVGGAKETQYF. The variable domain in full, completed from reference TRBV30 and TRBJ2-5, reads SQTIHQWPATLVQPVGSPLSLECTVEGTSNPNLYWYRQAAGRGLQLLFYSVGIGQISSEVPQNLSASRPQDRQFILSSKKLLLSDSGFYLCAWSVVGGAKETQYFGPGTRLLVL.